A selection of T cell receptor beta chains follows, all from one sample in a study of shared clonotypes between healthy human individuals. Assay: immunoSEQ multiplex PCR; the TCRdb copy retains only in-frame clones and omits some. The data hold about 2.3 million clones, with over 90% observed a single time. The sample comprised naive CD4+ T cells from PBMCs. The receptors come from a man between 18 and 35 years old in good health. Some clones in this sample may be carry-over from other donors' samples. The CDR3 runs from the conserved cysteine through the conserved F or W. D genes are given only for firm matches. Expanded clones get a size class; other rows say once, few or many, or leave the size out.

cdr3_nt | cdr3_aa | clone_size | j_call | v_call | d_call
TGCGCCAGCAGCTTGACGGGGGACACTGAAGCTTTCTTT | CASSLTGDTEAFF | - | TRBJ1-1 | TRBV5-1 | -
TGTGCCAGCAGTGACAGGGCCCCAGGGTCTGGAAACACCATATATTTT | CASSDRAPGSGNTIYF | - | TRBJ1-3 | TRBV2 | -
TGTGCCAGCAGCGTACATTTCGCGAACACCGGGGAGCTGTTTTTT | CASSVHFANTGELFF | once | TRBJ2-2 | TRBV9 | -
TGCGCCAGCAGTGAGGGGACAGGTCCGTACGAGCAGTACTTC | CASSEGTGPYEQYF | - | TRBJ2-7 | TRBV10-1 | TRBD1
TGTGCCAGCAGTTCACTTAGGAGAGCGAACACCGGGGAGCTGTTTTTT | CASSSLRRANTGELFF | - | TRBJ2-2 | TRBV28 | -
TGTGCCAGCAGGCCCGGACTGCAAGCTTTCTTT | CASRPGLQAFF | - | TRBJ1-1 | TRBV28 | -
TGCGCCAGCAGCTTCTACGAGGGGGGCTTAGCTGAAGCTTTCTTT | CASSFYEGGLAEAFF | once | TRBJ1-1 | TRBV5-1 | -
TGCGCCAGCAGCCAGCCAGGGACATCCTATGGCTACACCTTC | CASSQPGTSYGYTF | - | TRBJ1-2 | TRBV4-1 | -
TGCGCCAGCGGCGGGGGCAGGGGCCACGAGCAGTACTTC | CASGGGRGHEQYF | - | TRBJ2-7 | TRBV5-1 | -
TGTGCCAGCAGCTTAGGTATCAGGGTGGGGCTCCTATTGAACACTGAAGCTTTCTTT | CASSLGIRVGLLLNTEAFF | - | TRBJ1-1 | TRBV7-8 | -
TGTGCCATCAGTGAAGAGCAAGAGACCCAGTACTTC | CAISEEQETQYF | - | TRBJ2-5 | TRBV10-3 | -
TGTGCCTGGAGTGTACGTCGGGGTCCCACCGGCCACACAGATACGCAGTATTTT | CAWSVRRGPTGHTDTQYF | - | TRBJ2-3 | TRBV30 | -